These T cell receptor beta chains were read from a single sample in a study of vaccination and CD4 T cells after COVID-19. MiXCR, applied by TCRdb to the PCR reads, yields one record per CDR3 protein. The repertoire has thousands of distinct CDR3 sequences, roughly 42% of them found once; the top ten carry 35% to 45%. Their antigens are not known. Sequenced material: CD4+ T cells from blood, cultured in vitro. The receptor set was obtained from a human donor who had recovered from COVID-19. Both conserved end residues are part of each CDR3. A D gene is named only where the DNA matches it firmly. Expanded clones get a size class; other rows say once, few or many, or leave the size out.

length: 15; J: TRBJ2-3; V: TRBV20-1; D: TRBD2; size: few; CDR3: CSASYRGGGTDTQYF; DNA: TGCAGTGCTAGTTATCGCGGGGGGGGCACAGATACGCAGTATTTT
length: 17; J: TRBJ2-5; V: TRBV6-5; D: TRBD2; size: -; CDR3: CASSYFPLGRAGKTQYF; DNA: TGTGCCAGCAGTTACTTCCCCCTCGGGAGGGCCGGGAAGACCCAGTACTTC
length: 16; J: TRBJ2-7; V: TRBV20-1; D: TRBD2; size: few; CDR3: CSAPRAGIPSGDEQYF; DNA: TGCAGTGCCCCCCGGGCAGGGATCCCCAGCGGGGACGAGCAGTACTTC
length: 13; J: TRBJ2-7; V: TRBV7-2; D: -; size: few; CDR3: CASSLRPGVEQYF; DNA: TGTGCCAGCAGCTTAAGGCCGGGGGTCGAGCAGTACTTC
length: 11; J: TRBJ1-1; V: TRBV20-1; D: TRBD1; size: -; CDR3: CSASNRGRAFF; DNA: TGCAGTGCTAGTAACAGGGGGCGGGCTTTCTTT
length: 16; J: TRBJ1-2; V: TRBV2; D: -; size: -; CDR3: CASSLGLGRLMYGYTF; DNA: TGTGCCAGCAGCTTGGGACTGGGCCGACTGATGTATGGCTACACCTTC
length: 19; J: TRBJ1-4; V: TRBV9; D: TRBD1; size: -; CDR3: CASSVGLGTVGSANEKLFF; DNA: TGTGCCAGCAGCGTAGGATTGGGGACAGTAGGTTCGGCTAATGAAAAACTGTTTTTT
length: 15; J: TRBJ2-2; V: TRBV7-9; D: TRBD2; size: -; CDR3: CARDGGVMNTGELFF; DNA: TGTGCCCGTGATGGGGGGGTTATGAACACCGGGGAGCTGTTTTTT
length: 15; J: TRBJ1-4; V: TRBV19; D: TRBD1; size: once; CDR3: CASSNRQGTNEKLFF; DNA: TGTGCCAGTAGTAACCGACAGGGCACTAATGAAAAACTGTTTTTT
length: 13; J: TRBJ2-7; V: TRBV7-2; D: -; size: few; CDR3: CASSLEQLYEQYF; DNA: TGTGCCAGCAGCTTAGAACAGCTCTACGAGCAGTACTTC
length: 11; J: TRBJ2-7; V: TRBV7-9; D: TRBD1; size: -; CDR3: CASSTGTGHDF; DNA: TGTGCCAGCAGTACCGGGACAGGGCACGACTTC
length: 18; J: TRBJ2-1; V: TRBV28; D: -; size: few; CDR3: CASSLRTHSGSSYNEQFF; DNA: TGTGCCAGCAGTTTAAGGACCCATAGCGGAAGCTCCTACAATGAGCAGTTCTTC
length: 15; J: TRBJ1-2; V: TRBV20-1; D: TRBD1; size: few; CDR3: CSAKPRGGRGYGYTF; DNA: TGCAGTGCTAAACCCAGGGGGGGCAGGGGATACGGCTACACCTTC
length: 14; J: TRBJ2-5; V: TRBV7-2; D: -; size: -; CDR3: CASSLFGGQETQYF; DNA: TGTGCCAGCAGCTTGTTCGGCGGCCAAGAGACCCAGTACTTC
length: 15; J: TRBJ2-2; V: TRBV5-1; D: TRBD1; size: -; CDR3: CASSFGQGATGELFF; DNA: TGCGCCAGCAGCTTTGGACAGGGGGCCACCGGGGAGCTGTTTTTT
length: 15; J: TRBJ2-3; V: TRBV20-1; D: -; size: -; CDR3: CSAPDRTASTDTQYF; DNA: TGCAGTGCTCCCGACAGGACAGCTAGCACAGATACGCAGTATTTT
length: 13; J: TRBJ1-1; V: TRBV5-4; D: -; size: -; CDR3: CASSTQEITEAFF; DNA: TGTGCCAGCAGCACACAGGAGATCACTGAAGCTTTCTTT
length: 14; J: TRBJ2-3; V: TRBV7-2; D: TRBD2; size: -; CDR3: CASSFGLAGDTQYF; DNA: TGTGCCAGCAGCTTCGGACTAGCGGGAGATACGCAGTATTTT
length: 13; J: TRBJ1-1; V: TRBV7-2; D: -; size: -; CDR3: CASSLLQNTEAFF; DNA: TGTGCCAGCAGCTTATTGCAGAACACTGAAGCTTTCTTT
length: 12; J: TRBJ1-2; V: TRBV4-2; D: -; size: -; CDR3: CASSQGNYGYTF; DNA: TGTGCCAGCAGCCAAGGGAATTATGGCTACACCTTC
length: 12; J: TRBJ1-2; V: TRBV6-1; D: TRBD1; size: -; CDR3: CASRRQGGGYTF; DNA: TGTGCCAGCAGGAGACAGGGGGGAGGCTACACCTTC
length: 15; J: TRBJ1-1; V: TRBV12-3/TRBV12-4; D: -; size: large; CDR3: CASSLRWGMNTEAFF; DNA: TGTGCCAGCAGTCTCCGGTGGGGGATGAACACTGAAGCTTTCTTT
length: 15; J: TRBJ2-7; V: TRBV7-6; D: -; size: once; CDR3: CASSFSVGPPYEQYF; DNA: TGTGCCAGCAGCTTTTCGGTGGGGCCTCCCTACGAGCAGTACTTC
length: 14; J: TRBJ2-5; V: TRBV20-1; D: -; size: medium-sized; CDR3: CSARGPGPGETQYF; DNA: TGCAGTGCTAGAGGTCCGGGCCCCGGCGAGACCCAGTACTTC
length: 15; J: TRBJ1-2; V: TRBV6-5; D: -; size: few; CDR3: CASSYTGKSNYGYTF; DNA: TGTGCCAGCAGTTACACCGGAAAATCTAACTATGGCTACACCTTC
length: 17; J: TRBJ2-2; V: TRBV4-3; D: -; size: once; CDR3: CASSPQVPSVNTGELFF; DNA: TGCGCCAGCAGCCCCCAGGTCCCTAGCGTTAACACCGGGGAGCTGTTTTTT